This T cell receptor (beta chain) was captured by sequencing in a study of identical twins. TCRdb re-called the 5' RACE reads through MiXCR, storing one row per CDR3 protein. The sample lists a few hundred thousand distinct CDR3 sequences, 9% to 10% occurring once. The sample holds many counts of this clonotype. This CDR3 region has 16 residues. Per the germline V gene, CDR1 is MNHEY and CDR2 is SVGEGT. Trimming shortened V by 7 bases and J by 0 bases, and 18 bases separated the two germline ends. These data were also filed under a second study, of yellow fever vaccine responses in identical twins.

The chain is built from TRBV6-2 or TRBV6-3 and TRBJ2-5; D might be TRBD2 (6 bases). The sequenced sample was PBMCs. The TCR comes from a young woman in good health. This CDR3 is CASTLMTRRDQETQYF. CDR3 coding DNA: TGTGCCAGCACCCTGATGACTAGAAGGGACCAAGAGACCCAGTACTTC.